The T cell receptor beta chain under discussion was sequenced for a study of identical twins. Study-wide results and limits: Modelling approaches yielded underestimates of out-of-frame TCR alpha sharing between monozygotic twins.

Template switching created a universal primer site, and the cDNA included unique molecular identifiers. TCRdb passed the 5' RACE reads through MiXCR, listing each CDR3 protein once. There are 450,000 to 500,000 distinct CDR3 sequences in the sample; approximately 15% occur only once, and more than 0.8% lies in the top ten. The CDR3 sequence is 14 residues long. V was clipped by 7 bases and J by 2 bases; unmatched bases: 7. This clonotype has a count of ten or more. The target antigen is unknown. A further study also used this sample, focusing on yellow fever vaccine responses in identical twins.

This TCR derives from a woman under 30 in good health. This rearrangement joins TRBV12-3 or TRBV12-4 to TRBJ2-7, with 8 bases that match TRBD2. Source material: CD4+ T cells sorted from blood. CDR3 bases: TGTGCCAGCACCCCAGCGGGAGCGACCTACGAGCAGTACTTC. Its protein is CASTPAGATYEQYF.